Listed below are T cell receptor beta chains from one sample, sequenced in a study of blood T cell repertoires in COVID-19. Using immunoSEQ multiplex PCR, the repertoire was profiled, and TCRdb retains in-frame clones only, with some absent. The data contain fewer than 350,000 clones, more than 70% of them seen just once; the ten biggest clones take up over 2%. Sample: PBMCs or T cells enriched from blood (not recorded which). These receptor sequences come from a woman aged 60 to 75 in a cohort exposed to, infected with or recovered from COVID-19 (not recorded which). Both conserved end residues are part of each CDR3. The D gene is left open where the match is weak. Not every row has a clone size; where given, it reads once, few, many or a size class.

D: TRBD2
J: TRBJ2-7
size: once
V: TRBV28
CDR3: CASISIAGGTSYEQYF
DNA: TGTGCCAGCATCAGCATAGCGGGAGGAACCTCCTACGAGCAGTACTTC

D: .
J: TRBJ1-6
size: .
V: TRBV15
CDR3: CATSRDRGNSPLHF
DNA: TGTGCCACCAGCAGAGATAGGGGGAATTCACCCCTCCACTTT

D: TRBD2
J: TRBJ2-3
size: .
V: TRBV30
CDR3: CAWTGGRAITDTQYF
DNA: TGTGCCTGGACTGGCGGGAGGGCCATCACAGATACGCAGTATTTT

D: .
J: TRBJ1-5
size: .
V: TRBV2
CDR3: CASSEARGKNQPQHF
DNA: TGTGCCAGCAGTGAAGCGCGGGGGAAGAATCAGCCCCAGCATTTT

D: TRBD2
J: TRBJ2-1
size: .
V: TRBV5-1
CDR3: CASSHGTSRRYNEQFF
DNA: TGCGCCAGCAGCCACGGGACTAGCCGTCGGTACAATGAGCAGTTCTTC

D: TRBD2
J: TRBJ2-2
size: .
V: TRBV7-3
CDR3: CASSPQAVRERDTGELFF
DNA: TGTGCCAGCAGCCCCCAGGCCGTGCGGGAGCGGGACACCGGGGAGCTGTTTTTT

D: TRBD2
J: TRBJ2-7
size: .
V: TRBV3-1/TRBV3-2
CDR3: CASSPGIAGAPYEQYF
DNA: TGTGCCAGCAGCCCCGGGATAGCGGGAGCCCCCTACGAGCAGTACTTC

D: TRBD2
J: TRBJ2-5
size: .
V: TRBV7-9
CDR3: CASSRTSGRGGETQYF
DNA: TGTGCCAGCAGCCGTACAAGCGGGAGAGGTGGAGAGACCCAGTACTTC

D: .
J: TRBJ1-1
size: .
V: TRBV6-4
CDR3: CASSDSRSETFF
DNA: TGTGCCAGCAGTGACTCGAGAAGTGAGACTTTCTTT

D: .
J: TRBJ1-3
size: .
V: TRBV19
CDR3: CASSISGLLIGTIYF
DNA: TGTGCCAGTAGTATCTCGGGACTCTTGATCGGCACCATATATTTT